This TCR beta chain was captured in a study of T cells in Graves' hyperthyroidism and ophthalmopathy. Amplified TCR beta CDR3 regions came from RNA transcripts. The primer set for the first-round RT-PCR of the TCR CDR3 was HTBI. One entry per CDR3 protein results from TCRdb running MiXCR on the multiplex PCR reads. The sample has hundreds of thousands of distinct CDR3 sequences; around 15% are singletons. This clonotype has ten or more counts. The receptor was derived from a woman in her thirties or forties with Graves' ophthalmopathy. Sequenced: blood.

CDR3 in amino acids: CASSLGLKAGVGLAKNIQYF. The CDR3, as DNA: TGTGCCAGCAGTTTAGGTTTAAAGGCTGGAGTAGGGCTAGCCAAAAACATTCAGTACTTC. The chain uses TRBV28 and TRBJ2-4, with D hard to call. Trimming took 2 bases from V and 0 from J, leaving 23 bases between them. This CDR3 has 20 amino acids. The germline V gene encodes CDR1 MDHEN and CDR2 SYDVKM.